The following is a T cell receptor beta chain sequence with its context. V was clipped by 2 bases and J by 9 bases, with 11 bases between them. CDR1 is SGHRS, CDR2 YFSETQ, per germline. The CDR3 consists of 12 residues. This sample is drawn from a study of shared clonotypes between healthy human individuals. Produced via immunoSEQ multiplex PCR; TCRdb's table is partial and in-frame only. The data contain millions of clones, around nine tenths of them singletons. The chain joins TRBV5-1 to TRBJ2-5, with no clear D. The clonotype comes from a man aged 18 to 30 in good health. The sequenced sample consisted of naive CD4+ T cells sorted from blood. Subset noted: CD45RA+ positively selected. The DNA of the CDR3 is TGCGCCAGCAGCTTACCCGGACGGGCCCAGTACTTC. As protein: CASSLPGRAQYF.